The 24 T cell receptor beta chains below come from one sample, sequenced in a study of blood T cell repertoires in COVID-19. Using immunoSEQ multiplex PCR, the repertoire was profiled, and TCRdb retains in-frame clones only, with some absent. Here the sample spans a few hundred thousand clones, 70% to 90% being singletons. What was sequenced was PBMCs or T cells enriched from blood (not recorded which). These TCRs come from a woman younger than 30 who had recovered from COVID-19.

In this sample, this clone turned up a few times. The rearrangement links TRBV6-5 to TRBJ1-2, with a weak D call TRBD1 (5 bases). Germline CDR1 is MNHEY and CDR2 is SVGAGI. CDR3 length equals 14 residues. Trimming removed 7 bases at V and 7 bases at J, with 19 bases between. CDR3 sequence: CASTAEGRKGGYTF. CDR3 DNA: TGTGCCAGCACCGCCGAGGGGAGGAAGGGTGGCTACACCTTC.

The chain combines TRBV29-1 with TRBJ2-7; D possibly corresponds to TRBD2 (6 bases). Per germline, CDR1 SQVTM and CDR2 ANQGSEA. V lost 4 bases to trimming and J lost 9 bases, with 19 bases between them. The CDR3 has 13 residues. CDR3 protein: CSVGGVKGGGQYF. CDR3 bases: TGCAGCGTTGGGGGCGTGAAGGGAGGAGGGCAGTACTTC.

This clone was detected only a few times. The chain recombines TRBV2 with TRBJ1-2; 9 bases map to TRBD1. The CDR3 covers 14 residues. The V gene end was trimmed by 4 bases and the J gene end by 3 bases; junction bases not matched to a gene: 3. The V gene's germline CDR1 is SNHLY and CDR2 FYNNEI. The CDR3 region is CASSGQGGDYGYTF. For the CDR3, the DNA is TGTGCCAGCAGTGGACAGGGGGGAGACTATGGCTACACCTTC.

The chain recombines TRBV5-1 with TRBJ2-1; 8 positions match TRBD2. The CDR3 is 16 amino acids. Germline CDR1 SGHRS, CDR2 YFSETQ. The V segment lost 4 bases and the J segment 6 bases; nucleotides outside the gene matches: 12. CDR3 in amino acids: CASSEIMSGRFNEQFF. CDR3 DNA sequence: TGCGCCAGCAGCGAGATAATGAGCGGGAGATTCAATGAGCAGTTCTTC.

The chain carries TRBV10-2 and TRBJ1-2, with D perhaps TRBD1 (5 bases). Deletions cut 7 bases from V and 4 bases from J, with 13 bases between. The V gene's germline CDR1 is WSHSY and CDR2 SAAADI. This CDR3 spans 13 amino acids. The CDR3 sequence is CASNPGGGYGYTF. The DNA for the CDR3 is TGCGCCAGCAACCCGGGGGGGGGCTATGGCTACACCTTC.

This clone was observed once. The chain joins TRBV12-3 or TRBV12-4 to TRBJ2-1; perhaps TRBD2 as D (6 bases). The V end lost 3 bases, the J end lost 9 bases, and 9 bases lay between the germline ends. This CDR3 has 12 amino acids. The CDR3 loop is CASSFGSGEQFF. DNA of the CDR3: TGTGCCAGCAGTTTCGGTAGCGGTGAGCAGTTCTTC.

This chain joins TRBV27 and TRBJ2-7; TRBD2 matches at 10 bases. Germline V gene data show CDR1 as MNHEY and CDR2 as SMNVEV (reference sequence). The CDR3 length is 16 residues. V shed 2 bases and J 2 bases; nucleotides not matched to a gene: 6. CDR3 DNA: TGTGCCAGCAGTTTAGATAGCGGGAGGAGGGCCTACGAGCAGTACTTC. Protein: CASSLDSGRRAYEQYF.

This clone was found a few times. CDR3 sequence: CASSGRGVDGELFF. The DNA of the CDR3 is TGCGCCAGCAGCGGCAGGGGGGTTGACGGGGAGCTGTTTTTT. This chain joins TRBV5-1 and TRBJ2-2, with D possibly TRBD1 on 7 matching bases. The CDR3 is made up of 14 amino acids. V shed 4 bases and J shed 7 bases, with 14 bases lying between them. Germline V lookup: CDR1 SGHRS, CDR2 YFSETQ.

The rearrangement links TRBV5-1 to TRBJ1-5; D remains ambiguous. Looked up from germline, CDR1 is SGHRS and CDR2 is YFSETQ. This CDR3 is 15 amino acids long. V was pared by 2 bases and J by 3 bases, with 12 bases between. This chain's CDR3 is CASSLDGALNQPQHF. The CDR3 coding sequence is TGCGCCAGCAGCTTAGACGGAGCTCTCAATCAGCCCCAGCATTTT.

CDR3: CASSEGTAKEKLFF. The CDR3 nucleotides are TGTGCCAGCAGTGAAGGTACCGCGAAGGAAAAACTGTTTTTT. The genes are TRBV6-1 and TRBJ1-4; D remains ambiguous. The CDR3 has 14 amino acids. V was pared by 1 base and J by 8 bases, with 11 bases between. CDR1 is MNHNS, CDR2 SASEGT, per germline.

The chain couples TRBV3-1 (or the pseudogene TRBV3-2) to TRBJ1-2, with D possibly TRBD1 on 6 matching bases. Trimming removed 1 base from V and 3 bases from J, with 18 bases in between. This CDR3 has 17 residues. The germline gives CDR1 LGHDT, CDR2 YNNKEL (reference sequence). CDR3 in amino acids: CASSQGYLQGSDYGYTF. CDR3 nucleotide sequence: TGTGCCAGCAGCCAAGGCTACCTACAGGGATCGGACTATGGCTACACCTTC.

The chain recombines TRBV19 with TRBJ1-1; D unresolved. The CDR3 loop spans 18 amino acids. Germline V gives CDR1 LNHDA, CDR2 SQIVND (reference sequence). V gave up 3 bases and J gave up 2 bases, with 22 bases separating them. The CDR3 spells CASSIRGGSLIANTEAFF. CDR3 nucleotides: TGTGCCAGTAGTATTCGTGGAGGCAGCTTGATTGCTAACACTGAAGCTTTCTTT.

V usage is TRBV6-5 and J usage is TRBJ2-1; 13 bases map to TRBD2. The CDR3 spans 15 residues. V shed 5 bases and J 5 bases; nucleotides not matched to a gene: 3. Looked up from germline, CDR1 is MNHEY and CDR2 is SVGAGI. CDR3 residues: CASSKGLAGNNEQFF. The DNA for the CDR3 is TGTGCCAGCAGTAAGGGACTAGCGGGGAACAATGAGCAGTTCTTC.

The gene calls are TRBV7-9 and TRBJ1-3; D is possibly TRBD1 (6 bases). Germline loops: CDR1 SEHNR, CDR2 FQNEAQ (reference sequence). V was trimmed by 1 base and J by 3 bases, leaving 7 bases between them. The CDR3 has 14 residues. CDR3 residues: CASSLDRDGNTIYF. CDR3 nucleotide sequence: TGTGCCAGCAGCTTAGACAGGGATGGAAACACCATATATTTT.

The rearrangement uses TRBV2 and TRBJ1-1, with TRBD1 matching over 9 bases. From germline, CDR1 is SNHLY and CDR2 FYNNEI. This CDR3 contains 16 residues. J gave up 0 bases and V 6 bases, and 8 bases lay outside the gene matches. The CDR3 sequence: CASSVPGQGLNTEAFF. In nucleotides, the CDR3 is TGTGCCAGCAGCGTCCCGGGACAGGGTCTGAACACTGAAGCTTTCTTT.

CDR3: CASSEQSTGTRAMYF. The CDR3 DNA reads TGTGCCAGCAGCGAACAATCAACCGGGACTAGGGCGATGTACTTC. The chain has TRBV7-2 and TRBJ2-5, with 8 bases lining up with TRBD2. This CDR3 contains 15 residues. Trimming removed 5 bases from V and 13 bases from J; junction bases left unmatched: 18. The germline V gene has CDR1 SGHTA and CDR2 FQGNSA.

This rearrangement joins TRBV5-6 to TRBJ1-1; maybe TRBD1 (6 bases). V lost 4 bases and J 0 bases, leaving 16 bases between the germline ends. The CDR3 is 16 amino acids. Germline V lookup: CDR1 SGHDT, CDR2 YYEEEE. The CDR3 sequence: CASSGRWGHLNTEAFF. The CDR3 DNA is TGTGCCAGCAGCGGGAGATGGGGACACCTGAACACTGAAGCTTTCTTT.

CDR3 in amino acids: CASSQDPPDRATNEKLFF. In DNA, the CDR3 is TGCGCCAGCAGCCAAGATCCCCCCGACAGAGCAACTAATGAAAAACTGTTTTTT. The chain couples TRBV4-1 to TRBJ1-4, with D maybe TRBD1 (5 bases). The CDR3 totals 18 residues. Trimming removed 0 bases from V and 0 bases from J, with 14 bases in between. The germline CDR1 and CDR2 sequences are MGHRA and YSYEKL.

This chain uses TRBV4-1 with TRBJ1-5; 9 bases match TRBD1. CDR3 length equals 14 residues. J was trimmed by 5 bases and V by 5 bases; bases with no gene match: 4. Germline CDR1 reads MGHRA; CDR2 reads YSYEKL. The CDR3 DNA reads TGCGCCAGCAGCAAAAGACAGGGGGATCAGCCCCAGCATTTT. Encoded protein: CASSKRQGDQPQHF.

The genes are TRBV6-5 and TRBJ1-1, with D hard to call. CDR1 is MNHEY, CDR2 SVGAGI, per germline. This CDR3 region has 12 residues. V lost 6 bases and J 2 bases, leaving 7 bases between the germline ends. The CDR3 here is CASRRYNTEAFF. CDR3 in DNA: TGTGCCAGCAGGCGGTATAACACTGAAGCTTTCTTT.

The rearrangement uses TRBV28 and TRBJ1-2; D call uncertain. V was trimmed by 2 bases and J by 8 bases, leaving 6 bases between them. The germline gives CDR1 MDHEN, CDR2 SYDVKM. CDR3 length: 11 amino acids. This chain's CDR3 is CASSLRGGYTF. Here the CDR3 DNA reads TGTGCCAGCAGTTTACGCGGCGGCTACACCTTC.

The chain employs TRBV9 and TRBJ1-4, with 7 positions matching TRBD1. Per germline, CDR1 SGDLS and CDR2 YYNGEE. V gave up 4 bases and J gave up 8 bases; unmatched junction bases: 11. The CDR3 runs 15 residues. Here the CDR3 DNA reads TGTGCCAGCAGCCCGTCCAGGGGGTATGGCGAAAAACTGTTTTTT. It is translated as CASSPSRGYGEKLFF.

V and J are TRBV18 and TRBJ1-2, with D possibly being TRBD1 (6 bases). V was cut by 2 bases and J by 6 bases, with 7 bases left in between. The V gene's germline CDR1 is KGHSH and CDR2 LQKENI. The CDR3 covers 12 residues. In DNA form, the CDR3 reads TGTGCCAGCTCACCAGCAGGGGATGGCTACACCTTC. This codes for CASSPAGDGYTF.

Concerning this clone itself: Other DNA sequences of this sample code for an identical CDR3. This chain links TRBV18 with TRBJ2-7, with 9 positions matching TRBD1. The CDR3 consists of 15 residues. Losses at the gene ends were 3 bases for V and 2 bases for J; bases not matched to a gene: 5. In germline, CDR1 is KGHSH, CDR2 LQKENI. CDR3 in DNA: TGTGCCAGCTCACCCCCGGGACAGGGTACCTACGAGCAGTACTTC. Protein product: CASSPPGQGTYEQYF. Complete variable domain (other parts from reference TRBV18 and TRBJ2-7): NAGVMQNPRHLVRRRGQEARLRCSPMKGHSHVYWYRQLPEEGLKFMVYLQKENIIDESGMPKERFSAEFPKEGPSILRIQQVVRGDSAAYFCASSPPGQGTYEQYFGPGTRLTVT.